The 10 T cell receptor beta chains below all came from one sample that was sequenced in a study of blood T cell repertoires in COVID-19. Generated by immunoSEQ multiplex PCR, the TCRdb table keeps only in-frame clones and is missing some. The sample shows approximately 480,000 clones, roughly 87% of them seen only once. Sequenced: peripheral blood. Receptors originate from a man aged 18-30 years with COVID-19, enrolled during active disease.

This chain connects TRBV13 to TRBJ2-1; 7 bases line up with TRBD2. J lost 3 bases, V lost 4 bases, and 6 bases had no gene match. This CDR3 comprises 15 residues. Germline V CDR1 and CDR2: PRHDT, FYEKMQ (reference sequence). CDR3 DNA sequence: TGTGCCAGCAGCTCCGGTGGCGGGAGCTACAATGAGCAGTTCTTC. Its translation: CASSSGGGSYNEQFF.

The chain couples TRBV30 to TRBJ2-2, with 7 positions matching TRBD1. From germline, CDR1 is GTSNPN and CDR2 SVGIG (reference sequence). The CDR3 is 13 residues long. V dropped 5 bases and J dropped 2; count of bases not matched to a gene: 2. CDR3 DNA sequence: TGTGCCTGGCGACAGGGAAACACCGGGGAGCTGTTTTTT. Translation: CAWRQGNTGELFF.

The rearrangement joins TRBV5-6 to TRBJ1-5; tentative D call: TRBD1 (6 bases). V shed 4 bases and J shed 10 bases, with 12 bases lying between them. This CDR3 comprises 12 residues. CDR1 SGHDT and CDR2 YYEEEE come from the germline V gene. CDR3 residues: CASSIQGAPQHF. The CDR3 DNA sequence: TGTGCCAGCAGCATACAGGGTGCTCCCCAGCATTTT. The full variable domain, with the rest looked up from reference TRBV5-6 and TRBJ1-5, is DAGVTQSPTHLIKTRGQQVTLRCSPKSGHDTVSWYQQALGQGPQFIFQYYEEEERQRGNFPDRFSGHQFPNYSSELNVNALLLGDSALYLCASSIQGAPQHFGDGTRLSIL.

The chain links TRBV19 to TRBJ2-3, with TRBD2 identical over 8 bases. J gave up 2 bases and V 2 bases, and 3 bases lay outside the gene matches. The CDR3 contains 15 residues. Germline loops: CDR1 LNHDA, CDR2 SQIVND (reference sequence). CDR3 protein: CASSIRGGYTDTQYF. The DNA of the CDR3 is TGTGCCAGTAGTATACGGGGGGGGTACACAGATACGCAGTATTTT.

The CDR3 sequence: CASSLWTGPSYEQYF. The CDR3 nucleotides read TGTGCCAGCAGCTTGTGGACAGGACCCTCCTACGAGCAGTACTTC. J is TRBJ2-7 and V is TRBV5-5; 7 bases align to TRBD1. J was trimmed by 0 bases and V by 1 base; bases with no gene match: 4. CDR3 size: 15 residues. CDR1 is SGHKS, CDR2 YYEKEE, per germline (reference sequence).

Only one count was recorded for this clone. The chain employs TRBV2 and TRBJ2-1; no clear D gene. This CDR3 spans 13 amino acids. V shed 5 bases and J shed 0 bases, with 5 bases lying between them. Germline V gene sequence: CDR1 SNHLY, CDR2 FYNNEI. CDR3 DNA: TGTGCCAGCAGTCTGAGCTCCTACAATGAGCAGTTCTTC. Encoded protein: CASSLSSYNEQFF.

The DNA of the CDR3 is TGCAGCGTCCGGGACAATTATAATTCACCCCTCCACTTT. The encoded protein is CSVRDNYNSPLHF. V usage is TRBV29-1 and J usage is TRBJ1-6; weak D call: TRBD1 (6 bases). The germline V and J ends were trimmed by 6 bases and 4 bases, with 10 bases remaining between them. The CDR3 extends over 13 amino acids. Germline lookup yields CDR1 SQVTM and CDR2 ANQGSEA.

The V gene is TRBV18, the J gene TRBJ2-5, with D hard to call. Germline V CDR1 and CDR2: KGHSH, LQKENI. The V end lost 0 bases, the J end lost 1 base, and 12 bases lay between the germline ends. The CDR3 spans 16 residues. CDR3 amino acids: CASSPPYPGPQETQYF. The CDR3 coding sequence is TGTGCCAGCTCACCACCATATCCTGGGCCCCAAGAGACCCAGTACTTC.

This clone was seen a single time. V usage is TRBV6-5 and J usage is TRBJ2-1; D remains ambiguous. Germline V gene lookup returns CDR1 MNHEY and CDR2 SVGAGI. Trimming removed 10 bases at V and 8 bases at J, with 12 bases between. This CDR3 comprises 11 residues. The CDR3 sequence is CATKLWDEQFF. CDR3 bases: TGTGCCACCAAACTATGGGATGAGCAGTTCTTC.

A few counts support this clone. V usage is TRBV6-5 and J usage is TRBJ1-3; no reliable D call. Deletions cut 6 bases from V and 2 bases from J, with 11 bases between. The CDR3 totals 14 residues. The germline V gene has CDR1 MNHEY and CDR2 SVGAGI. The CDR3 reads CASSLREAGNTIYF. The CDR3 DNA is TGTGCCAGCAGCCTCCGGGAAGCTGGAAACACCATATATTTT.